This T cell receptor (beta chain) was identified in a study of shared clonotypes between healthy human individuals. CD45RO-negative CD8 cells positively selected for CCR7 made up the naive population, which excluded terminally differentiated effector memory CD45RA+ cells. Concerning this clone: Its antigen remains unknown.

Study outcomes and limitations: Large depth notwithstanding, sorted-subset sequencing proved incomplete by rarefaction. Naive subsets typically showed greater estimated richness than memory subsets.

Sequenced by immunoSEQ multiplex PCR; TCRdb stores in-frame clones only, minus some. The data contain a few million clones, just under 95% of them singletons. The junction had 10 bases not matched to a gene; V was cut back by 4 bases and J by 8 bases. Germline loops: CDR1 MDHEN, CDR2 SYDVKM. The CDR3 totals 14 residues. V is TRBV28 and J is TRBJ1-2, with 7 nucleotides matching TRBD1. The sample consisted of naive CD8+ T cells from PBMCs. This receptor was taken from a man aged 18 to 29 in good health. Some clones in this sample may be carry-over from other donors' samples. CDR3 nucleotide sequence: TGTGCCAGCAGTTACTCCCGGACAGGAGAAGGCTACACCTTC. It codes for CASSYSRTGEGYTF.